This TCR beta chain was identified in a study of T-cell memory formation after mild COVID-19. Turning to the study itself: In these data, TCR clusters were largely donor specific. Study-wide findings and caveats: Pre-infection memory showed some responding clones, and this suggested that cross-reactive memory joined.

V was trimmed by 7 bases and J by 0 bases, leaving 6 bases between them. CDR1 is SNHLY, CDR2 FYNNEI, per germline. This CDR3 is 12 amino acids long. Points on this clonotype: Its antigen is as yet unknown.

The TCR alpha and TCR beta cDNA libraries, bearing sample barcodes and UMIs, were generated by 5'RACE using constant-segment primers. In TCRdb, the 5' RACE reads were re-called with MiXCR into one record per CDR3 protein. The sample lists 450,000 to 650,000 distinct CDR3 sequences, about a fifth occurring once. This chain uses TRBV2 with TRBJ1-1, with D unclear. Sample: PBMCs or a T cell subset sorted from them (not recorded which). This receptor was identified in an adult woman who had mild COVID-19 (a few samples of this study predate the infection). Cell type and time point are not known. This CDR3 is CASIKVNTEAFF. The CDR3 DNA follows: TGTGCCAGCATTAAGGTGAACACTGAAGCTTTCTTT.